This is a list of T cell receptor beta chains from one sample in a study of technical replicates of blood from several donors. Clones were sequenced by immunoSEQ multiplex PCR, and TCRdb holds only the in-frame ones, with some missing. The sample gives around 67,000 clones, 95% to 96% of which show up once; more than 0.2% is in the top ten. Sequences were obtained from T cells isolated from PBMCs. The source of these receptors is a human donor in good health. Each CDR3 is given with its conserved first and last residue. Each record gives: V gene, J gene, D gene, CDR3 protein. The D gene is left open where the match is weak.

v_gene: TRBV5-4
j_gene: TRBJ1-1
d_gene: NA
CDR3aa: CASSLSGVGYVNTEAFF

v_gene: TRBV5-1
j_gene: TRBJ1-1
d_gene: NA
CDR3aa: CASSLRGGTEAFF

v_gene: TRBV5-1
j_gene: TRBJ1-1
d_gene: TRBD1
CDR3aa: CASSLSYATGAGSTEAFF

v_gene: TRBV11-2
j_gene: TRBJ2-1
d_gene: NA
CDR3aa: CASSLLTGRNEQFF

v_gene: TRBV7-2
j_gene: TRBJ2-7
d_gene: TRBD2
CDR3aa: CASSALAGEGYEQYF

v_gene: TRBV30
j_gene: TRBJ2-1
d_gene: NA
CDR3aa: CAWSVLGGAGPHNEQFF

v_gene: TRBV9
j_gene: TRBJ1-1
d_gene: NA
CDR3aa: CASAATGNTEAFF

v_gene: TRBV7-2
j_gene: TRBJ1-2
d_gene: NA
CDR3aa: CASSLGGQINYGYTF

v_gene: TRBV4-1
j_gene: TRBJ2-1
d_gene: TRBD2
CDR3aa: CASSQGLAGPLRNEQFF

v_gene: TRBV10-1
j_gene: TRBJ2-2
d_gene: TRBD2
CDR3aa: CASSSGGSGELFF

v_gene: TRBV6-6
j_gene: TRBJ1-2
d_gene: TRBD1
CDR3aa: CASRTGEGGYTF

v_gene: TRBV27
j_gene: TRBJ1-3
d_gene: NA
CDR3aa: CASSPSHAGKGNTIYF

v_gene: TRBV28
j_gene: TRBJ2-7
d_gene: TRBD2
CDR3aa: CASSWTSGKEYF

v_gene: TRBV7-9
j_gene: TRBJ2-7
d_gene: TRBD1
CDR3aa: CASSYGTGVYYEQYF

v_gene: TRBV9
j_gene: TRBJ2-7
d_gene: NA
CDR3aa: CASSAFSGSYEQYF

v_gene: TRBV7-8
j_gene: TRBJ2-1
d_gene: NA
CDR3aa: CASSSRAVEQFF

v_gene: TRBV6-5
j_gene: TRBJ1-4
d_gene: NA
CDR3aa: CASAQTEVNEKLFF

v_gene: TRBV4-2
j_gene: TRBJ2-5
d_gene: NA
CDR3aa: CASSQEHTSGQETQYF

v_gene: TRBV28
j_gene: TRBJ2-7
d_gene: NA
CDR3aa: CASSLFGFSYEQYF

v_gene: TRBV5-4
j_gene: TRBJ2-3
d_gene: NA
CDR3aa: CASSPRTDTDTQYF

v_gene: TRBV7-6
j_gene: TRBJ2-7
d_gene: TRBD2
CDR3aa: CASSLFRGGYEQYF

v_gene: TRBV13
j_gene: TRBJ2-5
d_gene: TRBD1
CDR3aa: CASSSLDRVNQETQYF

v_gene: TRBV5-6
j_gene: TRBJ2-1
d_gene: NA
CDR3aa: CASSSAGNEQFF

v_gene: TRBV28
j_gene: TRBJ1-2
d_gene: NA
CDR3aa: CASSPGQKDGYTF

v_gene: TRBV28
j_gene: TRBJ1-2
d_gene: NA
CDR3aa: CASSLSSYRMGYGYTF